These 22 T cell receptor beta chains came from one sample sequenced in a study of CD8+CD57+ T cells in acquired aplastic anemia. The study profiled TCR beta VDJ and CDR3 using genomic DNA as template. MiXCR, applied by TCRdb to the reads, yields one record per CDR3 protein. The table includes some 190,000 distinct CDR3 sequences, roughly half detected once. The sequencing input was sorted CD4+, CD8+, or CD8+CD57+ T cells (not recorded which) from PBMCs. The receptors shown here come from a human donor in good health.

This clonotype was counted many times. The chain has TRBV20-1 and TRBJ2-1, with TRBD2 matching over 7 bases. This CDR3 is 15 amino acids long. In germline, CDR1 is DFQATT, CDR2 SNEGSKA (reference sequence). V shed 5 bases and J 0 bases; nucleotides not matched to a gene: 7. The CDR3 loop is CSAGESGISYNEQFF. CDR3 nucleotide sequence: TGCAGTGCTGGGGAGAGCGGGATCTCCTACAATGAGCAGTTCTTC.

This rearrangement joins TRBV25-1 to TRBJ1-6; 9 bases are shared with TRBD1. Germline assignment: CDR1 MGHDK and CDR2 SYGVNS. V shed 8 bases, J shed 7 bases, and the junction held 3 bases outside the gene matches. This CDR3 is 13 amino acids long. CDR3 in amino acids: CASAGTGNSPLHF. The CDR3 DNA follows: TGTGCCAGCGCTGGGACAGGGAATTCACCCCTCCACTTT.

The table lists this clonotype with a count of one. The chain links TRBV2 to TRBJ2-7; D is possibly TRBD1 or TRBD2 (5 bases each). The CDR3 is 13 residues long. V was shortened by 6 bases and J by 0 bases, with 9 bases between the two germline ends. Germline assignment: CDR1 SNHLY and CDR2 FYNNEI. The chain's CDR3 is CASSRGGSYEQYF. The CDR3 DNA is TGTGCCAGCAGCCGGGGCGGCTCCTACGAGCAGTACTTC.

This clonotype has at least ten counts. One junction end does not reproduce the germline sequence, and a read error may be involved. The chain recombines TRBV12-3 or TRBV12-4 with TRBJ1-3, with D possibly TRBD1 on 5 matching bases. The CDR3 sequence is 14 residues long. As DNA, the CDR3 is TGTGCCAGCAGTCCCCAGGCCCAGGGAATGAAAGGGCATTTT. Protein product: CASSPQAQGMKGHF.

This rearrangement joins TRBV6-1 to TRBJ1-5; D gene ambiguous. Trimming shortened V by 4 bases and J by 5 bases, and 15 bases separated the two germline ends. Germline CDR1 reads MNHNS; CDR2 reads SASEGT. The CDR3 runs 15 residues. The CDR3 sequence: CASSVGEIGDQPQHF. CDR3 nucleotide sequence: TGTGCCAGCAGTGTCGGGGAGATAGGCGATCAGCCCCAGCATTTT.

This sequence joins TRBV10-3 and TRBJ2-3; TRBD2 is a possible D gene (6 bases). Germline V gene lookup returns CDR1 ENHRY and CDR2 SYGVKD. The V end lost 10 bases, the J end lost 0 bases, and 17 bases lay between the germline ends. The CDR3 loop spans 15 amino acids. The CDR3 loop reads CASSNPGTSTDTQYF. The CDR3 DNA sequence: TGTGCCAGCAGCAACCCCGGGACTAGCACAGATACGCAGTATTTT.

Only a few counts were recorded for this clonotype. This could be a read error, since a much larger clone is one nucleotide away. Here the CDR3 omits its conserved ending phenylalanine or tryptophan, so a read error is the likely source. The rearrangement joins TRBV19 to TRBJ1-1, with 10 bases lining up with TRBD1. The germline CDR1 and CDR2 sequences are LNHDA and SQIVND (reference sequence). The V and J ends lost 7 bases and 1 base, in that order; junction bases with no gene match: 3. This CDR3 is 14 amino acids long. The CDR3 spells CASTRQGANTEAFL. In DNA, the CDR3 is TGTGCCAGTACCCGACAGGGGGCGAACACTGAAGCTTTCCTT.

This clonotype was observed a handful of times. The chain employs TRBV12-3 or TRBV12-4 and TRBJ1-5; TRBD1 matches 7 bases. The trim removed 5 bases at V and 2 bases at J, leaving 6 bases unmatched. The CDR3 covers 15 residues. The CDR3 loop is CASSPTGDGNQPQHF. The CDR3 DNA reads as TGTGCCAGCAGTCCTACAGGGGATGGCAATCAGCCCCAGCATTTT.

This clonotype was found many times. This chain joins TRBV15 and TRBJ2-1; D is possibly TRBD1 (5 bases). V shed 3 bases and J shed 2 bases, with 11 bases lying between them. Germline values: CDR1 LNHNV, CDR2 YYDKDF (reference sequence). The CDR3 spans 15 residues. As DNA, the CDR3 is TGTGCCACCAGCAGTCTGCGGACAACCTACAATGAGCAGTTCTTC. Translation gives CATSSLRTTYNEQFF.

The chain carries TRBV29-1 and TRBJ2-7, with D possibly being TRBD1 (5 bases). Germline CDR1 reads SQVTM; CDR2 reads ANQGSEA. The CDR3 covers 11 residues. Trimming shortened V by 6 bases and J by 4 bases, and 10 bases separated the two germline ends. Here the CDR3 reads CSVAGPYEQYF. The CDR3 nucleotides read TGCAGCGTGGCAGGGCCGTACGAGCAGTACTTC.

This clonotype was seen ten or more times. This sequence joins TRBV20-1 and TRBJ2-3; D gene uncertain. Germline V CDR1 and CDR2: DFQATT, SNEGSKA (reference sequence). This CDR3 is built from 14 residues. Trimming shortened V by 0 bases and J by 2 bases, and 9 bases separated the two germline ends. The CDR3 region has the DNA TGCAGTGCTAGAGATCGTGGATACACAGATACGCAGTATTTT. It is translated as CSARDRGYTDTQYF.

This clonotype was observed a handful of times. The J gene is TRBJ1-1, the V gene TRBV30; D is unresolved. CDR1 GTSNPN and CDR2 SVGIG come from the germline V gene (reference sequence). Deletions cut 4 bases from V and 0 bases from J, with 9 bases between. This CDR3 is built from 13 residues. The CDR3 sequence is CAWNLAVNTEAFF. CDR3 in DNA: TGTGCCTGGAACCTTGCAGTGAACACTGAAGCTTTCTTT.

This clonotype was observed many times. This chain connects TRBV11-3 to TRBJ2-2; D is uncertain. The ends were cut back, 5 bases at V and 9 bases at J, with 7 bases in the middle. This CDR3 comprises 11 residues. Per the germline V gene, CDR1 is SGHNT and CDR2 is YENEEA. This CDR3 reads CASSPGRELFF. The DNA of the CDR3 is TGTGCCAGCAGCCCCGGCCGGGAGCTGTTTTTT.

This clonotype was found many times. The chain recombines TRBV5-1 with TRBJ1-4; D is possibly TRBD1 (5 bases). V shed 4 bases and J shed 6 bases, with 13 bases lying between them. CDR3 size: 14 residues. From germline, CDR1 is SGHRS and CDR2 YFSETQ. The DNA for the CDR3 is TGCGCCAGCAGCACCGGGACGGGACATGAAAAACTGTTTTTT. Its translation is CASSTGTGHEKLFF.

The chain is built from TRBV4-1 and TRBJ1-5, with 10 bases lining up with TRBD1. From germline, CDR1 is MGHRA and CDR2 YSYEKL. The CDR3 consists of 16 residues. V lost 1 base and J lost 6; bases outside the gene matches: 6. DNA of the CDR3: TGCGCCAGCAGCCAAGCGACAGGGGGCTCAGGTCAGCCCCAGCATTTT. This sequence encodes CASSQATGGSGQPQHF.

This clonotype occurred many times. V usage is TRBV7-3 and J usage is TRBJ1-1, with D unclear. The V gene's germline CDR1 is SGHTA and CDR2 FQGTGA. With 5 bases removed from V and 5 bases from J, the gap between germline ends came to 12 bases. The CDR3 has 13 residues. The CDR3 region is CASSHGRWTEAFF. The CDR3 nucleotides read TGTGCCAGCAGCCACGGCAGGTGGACTGAAGCTTTCTTT. The full variable domain, in which reference TRBV7-3 and TRBJ1-1 provide the parts outside the CDR3, is GAGVSQTPSNKVTEKGKYVELRCDPISGHTALYWYRQSLGQGPEFLIYFQGTGAADDSGLPNDRFFAVRPEGSVSTLKIQRTERGDSAVYLCASSHGRWTEAFFGQGTRLTVV.

This clonotype showed up many times. The chain carries TRBV7-9 and TRBJ1-2; 7 bases map to TRBD1. Germline loops: CDR1 SEHNR, CDR2 FQNEAQ (reference sequence). The CDR3 loop spans 16 amino acids. After removal of 0 bases from V and 0 bases from J, the junction contained 4 bases not matched to a gene. The CDR3 region is CASSLAGTDTNYGYTF. As DNA, the CDR3 is TGTGCCAGCAGCTTAGCGGGGACAGATACTAACTATGGCTACACCTTC.

V is TRBV29-1 and J is TRBJ2-7, with 8 bases matching TRBD2. Germline CDR1 is SQVTM and CDR2 is ANQGSEA. The CDR3 runs to 12 residues. V trimming: 7 bases; J trimming: 9 bases; junction bases outside the gene matches: 11. This chain's CDR3 is CSAIRAGEGQYF. The CDR3 DNA sequence: TGCAGCGCTATAAGAGCGGGAGAAGGGCAGTACTTC.

Details on this clonotype: A much bigger clone sits one base away, suggesting this may be a read error. V usage is TRBV5-1 and J usage is TRBJ2-6; D is unclear. V lost 2 bases and J lost 5, with 17 bases in between. Germline V gives CDR1 SGHRS, CDR2 YFSETQ. The CDR3 extends over 17 amino acids. In nucleotides, the CDR3 is TGCGCCAGCAGCTTTACTCTTCCTGCGGACCGGGCCAACGTCCTGACTTTC. Protein: CASSFTLPADRANVLTF.

For this clonotype: Given a much more abundant clone one base away, this may be a read error. The J gene is TRBJ2-1, the V gene TRBV12-3 or TRBV12-4, with 9 bases matching TRBD1. The length of the CDR3 is 14 residues. The CDR3 sequence is CACSSGTGRNEQFF. CDR3 bases: TGTGCCTGCAGCTCCGGGACAGGGAGGAATGAGCAGTTCTTC.

The rearrangement joins TRBV5-5 to TRBJ1-3; a possible D gene is TRBD1 (5 bases). Trimming cost V 0 bases and J 1 base, with 11 bases left between them. Germline V CDR1 and CDR2: SGHKS, YYEKEE (reference sequence). The CDR3 extends over 16 amino acids. The CDR3 here is CASSLAPGNSGNTIYF. In DNA form, the CDR3 reads TGTGCCAGCAGCTTGGCCCCAGGGAATTCTGGAAACACCATATATTTT.

The chain recombines TRBV9 with TRBJ2-1; 10 nucleotides line up with TRBD2. CDR3 size: 17 residues. The J segment lost 1 base and the V segment lost 4 bases, leaving 8 bases of the junction unmatched. Per the germline V gene, CDR1 is SGDLS and CDR2 is YYNGEE. In nucleotides, the CDR3 is TGTGCCAGCAGCTCAAGTGAGACTAGCGGGTCCTACAATGAGCAGTTCTTC. Protein sequence: CASSSSETSGSYNEQFF.